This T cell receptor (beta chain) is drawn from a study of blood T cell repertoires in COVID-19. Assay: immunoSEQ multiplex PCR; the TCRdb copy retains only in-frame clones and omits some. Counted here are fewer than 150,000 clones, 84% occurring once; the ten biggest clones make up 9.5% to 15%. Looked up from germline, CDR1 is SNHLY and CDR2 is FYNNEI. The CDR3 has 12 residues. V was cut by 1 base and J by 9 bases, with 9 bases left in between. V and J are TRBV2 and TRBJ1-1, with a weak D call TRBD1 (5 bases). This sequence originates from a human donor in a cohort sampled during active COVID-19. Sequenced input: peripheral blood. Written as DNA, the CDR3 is TGTGCCAGCAGTGAAGAGACAGCAAAAGCTTTCTTT. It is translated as CASSEETAKAFF.